This TCR beta chain was identified in a study of T cells in Graves' hyperthyroidism and ophthalmopathy. Regarding the study as a whole: Most thyroid-expanded clonotypes above 0.001 were also found in blood.

Points on this clonotype: Antigen specificity is unknown.

Amplification targeted TCR beta CDR3 regions from RNA transcripts. Carried out on the TCR CDR3, a first-round RT-PCR used the HTBI primer set. A single record per CDR3 protein comes from TCRdb applying MiXCR to the multiplex PCR reads. This table has approximately 620,000 distinct CDR3 sequences, more than 11% appearing once. Germline values: CDR1 SGHTA, CDR2 FQGNSA. Trimming shortened V by 6 bases and J by 1 base, and 15 bases separated the two germline ends. The CDR3 has 15 residues. Lactation, pregnancy, other autoimmune disease or uncontrolled infection led to exclusion of patients. The PBMCs studied were ones that came from about 9.9 ml fresh peripheral blood.

The sequence was collected from a young woman with Graves' hyperthyroidism that later progressed to Graves' ophthalmopathy. The chain combines TRBV7-2 with TRBJ1-1; the D gene is possibly TRBD1 (6 bases). The sample comprised blood. CDR3 nucleotides: TGTGCCAGCAGTTCTCCCAGGGGCAGGAACACTGAAGCTTTCTTT. Its translation is CASSSPRGRNTEAFF.